This TCR beta chain was obtained from a study of cytomegalovirus exposure and HLA in healthy donors. Overall study results and limits: Later on, analysis showed that most CMV-associated TCR beta chains appeared to be HLA-restricted. Likely technical artifact: a cluster of highly shared sequence variants. Overall, about 160 TCR beta chains were annotated as cytomegalovirus-associated. Confirmation was obtained in vitro that a few CMV-associated chains are specific for CMV antigens.

As concerns this clone: Its antigen is not identified.

Trimming pared 5 bases from V and 1 base from J, leaving 5 bases between. CDR3 length: 12 residues. The germline V gene has CDR1 KGHSH and CDR2 LQKENI. Primers included in the PCR were 60 Vbeta and 13 Jbeta primers. This table comes from immunoSEQ multiplex PCR, and its TCRdb copy is limited to in-frame clones, with some not included. Here the sample spans some 100,000 clones, around three quarters being singletons. The TCR comes from a male donor in good health and CMV-seropositive. The sequenced sample consisted of PBMCs. This chain connects TRBV18 to TRBJ1-1, with D hard to call. CDR3 in amino acids: CASSEGNTEAFF. As DNA, the CDR3 is TGTGCCAGCTCAGAGGGGAACACTGAAGCTTTCTTT.